This T cell receptor (beta chain) was sequenced during a study of T cells after yellow fever vaccination. Germline V gives CDR1 LGHDT, CDR2 YNNKEL (reference sequence). V lost 4 bases to trimming and J lost 14 bases; unmatched junction nucleotides: 14. The CDR3 contains 14 residues. TCRdb re-derived calls from the 5' RACE reads in MiXCR, one entry per CDR3 protein. The sample includes over 250,000 distinct CDR3 sequences, roughly 4% seen only once; the top ten take roughly 24%. The chain carries TRBV3-1 and TRBJ1-2; TRBD1 agrees at 9 bases. The TCR originated in a man aged 18 to 30 who received the YFV17D yellow fever vaccine. The specimen comprised PBMCs, sampled 5 days after the yellow fever booster vaccination. The CDR3: CASSREGTGYGETF. The CDR3 DNA is TGTGCCAGCAGCCGCGAGGGGACAGGGTATGGAGAAACCTTC.